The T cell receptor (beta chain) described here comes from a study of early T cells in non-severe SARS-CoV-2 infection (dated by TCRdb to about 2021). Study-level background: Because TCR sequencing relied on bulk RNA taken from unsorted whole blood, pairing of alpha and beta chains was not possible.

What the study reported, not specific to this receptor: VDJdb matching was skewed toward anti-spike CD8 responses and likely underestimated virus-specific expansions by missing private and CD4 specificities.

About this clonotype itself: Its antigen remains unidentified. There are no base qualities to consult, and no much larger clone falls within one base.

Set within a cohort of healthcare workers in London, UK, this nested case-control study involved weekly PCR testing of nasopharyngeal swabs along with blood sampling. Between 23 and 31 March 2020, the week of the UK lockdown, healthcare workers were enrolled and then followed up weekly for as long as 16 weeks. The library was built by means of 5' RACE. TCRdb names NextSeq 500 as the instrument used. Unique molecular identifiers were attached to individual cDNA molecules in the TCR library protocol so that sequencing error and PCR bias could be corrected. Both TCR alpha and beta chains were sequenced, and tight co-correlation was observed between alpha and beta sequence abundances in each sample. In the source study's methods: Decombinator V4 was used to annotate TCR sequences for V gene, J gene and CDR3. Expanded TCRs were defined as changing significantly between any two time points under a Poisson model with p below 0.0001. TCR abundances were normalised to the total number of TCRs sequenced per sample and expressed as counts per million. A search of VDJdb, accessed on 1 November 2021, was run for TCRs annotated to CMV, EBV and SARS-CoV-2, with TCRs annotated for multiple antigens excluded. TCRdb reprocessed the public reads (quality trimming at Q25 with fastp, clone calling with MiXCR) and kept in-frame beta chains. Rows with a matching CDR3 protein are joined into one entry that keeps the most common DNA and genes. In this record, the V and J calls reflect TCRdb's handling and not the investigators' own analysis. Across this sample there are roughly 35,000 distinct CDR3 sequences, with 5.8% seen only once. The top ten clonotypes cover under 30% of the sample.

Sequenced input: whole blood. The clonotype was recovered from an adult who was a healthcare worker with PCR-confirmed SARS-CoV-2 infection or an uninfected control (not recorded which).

The CDR3 protein: CASSLGNMNTEAFF. The bases are TGCGCCAGCAGCTTAGGTAATATGAACACTGAAGCTTTCTTT. This sequence uses TRBV5-1 and TRBJ1-1, with the D segment identity uncertain. The V end loses 2 bases and the J end loses 0 bases, and a stretch of 8 bases separates them. The CDR3, from cysteine to phenylalanine, totals 14 residues. Only CDR3 DNA remains: 42 bases, in frame from the first base. The germline V gene encodes CDR1 SGHRS and CDR2 YFSETQ.